The subject of this entry is one TCR beta chain. These data are taken from a study of patients and donors after allogeneic stem cell transplantation. TCRdb re-called the RT-PCR reads with MiXCR, one entry per CDR3 protein. The sample has 20,000 or so distinct CDR3 sequences, about 42% seen once. CDR3 length: 16 amino acids. With 4 bases removed from V and 6 bases from J, the gap between germline ends came to 16 bases. The sample taken for sequencing was blood, either unsorted or a sorted T cell fraction (not recorded which). J is TRBJ1-6 and V is TRBV12-3 or TRBV12-4; D is possibly TRBD1 (6 bases). The sequence derives from a human donor who was either an allogeneic HSCT recipient or a stem cell or donor lymphocyte infusion donor (not recorded which). It is not recorded whose cells these are; they may come from a transplant donor. In nucleotides, the CDR3 is TGTGCCAGCAGTTCACGGGCGACAGGCGCTAATTCACCCCTCCACTTT. Translation: CASSSRATGANSPLHF.